This TCR beta chain came from a study of control samples from healthy donors and cancer patients. TCRdb keeps only in-frame clones here, not all; method: immunoSEQ multiplex PCR. The sample lists tens of thousands of clones, roughly 83% occurring once. V was clipped by 2 bases and J by 10 bases, with 16 bases between them. The CDR3 has 14 amino acids. Germline V gene lookup returns CDR1 MNHEY and CDR2 SVGAGI. This TCR was sampled from a man aged 65-85 years with lung cancer. The chain is built from TRBV6-5 and TRBJ2-3; no clear D. Material: PBMCs. CDR3 bases: TGTGCCAGCAGTTACGCTCCGACTGGAACGCCGCAGTATTTT. Translating gives CASSYAPTGTPQYF.